The next 5 T cell receptor beta chains were all read from a single sample in a study. TCRdb reprocessed the RT-PCR reads with MiXCR, giving one entry per CDR3 protein. The sample lists about 680,000 distinct CDR3 sequences; around 14% were seen once. Material for sequencing was memory CD4+ T cells from blood. These receptors were obtained from a female donor in good health, serving as a healthy control.

This clonotype was observed a few times. The chain recombines TRBV5-6 with TRBJ2-5, with D perhaps matching TRBD2 (5 bases). This CDR3 has 13 residues. Per the germline V gene, CDR1 is SGHDT and CDR2 is YYEEEE. V lost 2 bases and J 5 bases, leaving 10 bases between the germline ends. The CDR3: CASSFGVWETQYF. CDR3 in DNA: TGTGCCAGCAGCTTCGGGGTTTGGGAGACCCAGTACTTC.

This clonotype has at least ten counts. V and J are TRBV29-1 and TRBJ1-5; 8 bases fit TRBD1. V trimming: 7 bases; J trimming: 2 bases; junction bases outside the gene matches: 4. The V gene's germline CDR1 is SQVTM and CDR2 ANQGSEA. This CDR3 spans 13 amino acids. The chain's CDR3 is CSAGQGGNQPQHF. In DNA form, the CDR3 reads TGCAGCGCCGGACAGGGCGGCAATCAGCCCCAGCATTTT.

This rearrangement joins TRBV10-3 to TRBJ1-5, with D uncertain. This CDR3 is 12 amino acids long. CDR1 and CDR2 from the germline V gene are ENHRY and SYGVKD. V gave up 0 bases and J gave up 5 bases, with 2 bases separating them. The CDR3 spells CAISESDQPQHF. DNA for the CDR3: TGTGCCATCAGTGAGTCGGATCAGCCCCAGCATTTT.

This clonotype was counted at least ten times. The chain is built from TRBV20-1 and TRBJ1-4, with D possibly being TRBD1 (6 bases). Deletions cut 2 bases from V and 7 bases from J, with 17 bases between. CDR3 size: 15 residues. Germline V CDR1 and CDR2: DFQATT, SNEGSKA (reference sequence). The CDR3 DNA is TGCAGTGCTAGATCCGGAACAGGGAGTGGTGAAAAACTGTTTTTT. Its protein is CSARSGTGSGEKLFF.

The sample holds many counts of this clonotype. The rearrangement joins TRBV29-1 to TRBJ1-1; D remains unclear. V was cut by 5 bases and J by 2 bases, with 9 bases left in between. Germline V gene lookup returns CDR1 SQVTM and CDR2 ANQGSEA. The CDR3 totals 12 residues. Here the CDR3 reads CSVQDANTEAFF. CDR3 in DNA: TGCAGCGTTCAGGATGCTAACACTGAAGCTTTCTTT.